A selection of T cell receptor beta chains follows, all from one sample in a study of blood T cell repertoires in COVID-19. The data were produced by immunoSEQ multiplex PCR, yet TCRdb's version contains in-frame clones alone and is incomplete. The table has under 300,000 clones, about four fifths seen once. The specimen was peripheral blood. Every receptor here comes from a woman between 18 and 29 years old with acute or convalescent COVID-19. CDR3s include the opening cysteine and the closing phenylalanine or tryptophan. The order of the fields is clone size, V gene, D gene, J gene, CDR3 protein, CDR3 DNA. The D gene is left open where the match is weak. The size field is filled for only some rows; it gives once, few, many or a size class.

-	TRBV6-2/TRBV6-3	-	TRBJ2-5	CASSLEEETQYF	TGTGCCAGCAGTTTAGAGGAAGAGACCCAGTACTTC
-	TRBV6-5	TRBD1	TRBJ2-7	CASSPWDSTYEQYF	TGTGCCAGCAGTCCTTGGGACAGTACCTACGAGCAGTACTTC
-	TRBV6-4	TRBD1	TRBJ1-1	CASSKDRASNTEAFF	TGTGCCAGCAGTAAGGACAGGGCCTCGAACACTGAAGCTTTCTTT
-	TRBV2	TRBD1	TRBJ1-2	CASSFQGAVGYTF	TGTGCCAGCAGTTTTCAGGGGGCAGTGGGCTACACCTTC
-	TRBV7-6	TRBD2	TRBJ2-7	CASSTIAGLEQYF	TGTGCCAGCAGCACAATAGCGGGTTTGGAGCAGTACTTC
-	TRBV14	-	TRBJ1-3	CASSQVAGTFSGNTIYF	TGTGCCAGCAGCCAAGTTGCGGGAACATTCTCTGGAAACACCATATATTTT
-	TRBV3-1/TRBV3-2	TRBD1	TRBJ1-5	CASSQGDRGAPQHF	TGTGCCAGCAGCCAAGGAGACAGGGGGGCGCCCCAGCATTTT
-	TRBV6-4	TRBD1	TRBJ2-3	CASSIEGTATDTQYF	TGTGCCAGCAGTATCGAGGGGACAGCCACAGATACGCAGTATTTT
-	TRBV7-2	-	TRBJ2-1	CASSLVGADQGEQFF	TGTGCCAGCAGCTTAGTGGGGGCGGACCAGGGTGAGCAGTTCTTC
-	TRBV19	-	TRBJ1-2	CASNPRGKSWLGYTF	TGTGCCAGTAACCCCCGAGGAAAGTCTTGGCTTGGCTACACCTTC
few	TRBV5-1	-	TRBJ1-4	CASSLGPTGPNEKLFF	TGCGCCAGCAGCTTGGGCCCGACAGGACCCAATGAAAAACTGTTTTTT
-	TRBV5-1	-	TRBJ1-4	CASSLGLYHEKLFF	TGCGCCAGCAGCCTGGGACTGTATCATGAAAAACTGTTTTTT
few	TRBV5-1	-	TRBJ1-1	CASSLELDTEAFF	TGCGCCAGCAGCTTGGAACTGGACACTGAAGCTTTCTTT
-	TRBV7-9	-	TRBJ1-2	CASSLDVALGGGYTF	TGTGCCAGCAGCTTAGATGTGGCGCTAGGGGGTGGCTACACCTTC
-	TRBV9	-	TRBJ2-7	CASSVDAGSYEQYF	TGTGCCAGCAGCGTAGATGCCGGCTCCTACGAGCAGTACTTC
-	TRBV19	TRBD1	TRBJ2-7	CASSPGTEPYEQYF	TGTGCCAGTAGCCCCGGGACAGAACCCTACGAGCAGTACTTC
-	TRBV30	TRBD1	TRBJ1-5	CAWSPQGQGANQPQHF	TGTGCCTGGAGTCCTCAGGGACAGGGGGCCAATCAGCCCCAGCATTTT
-	TRBV6-5	TRBD2	TRBJ2-3	CASQTSGRGHTQYF	TGTGCCAGCCAAACTAGCGGGAGGGGACATACGCAGTATTTT
-	TRBV29-1	TRBD1	TRBJ2-7	CSVGGTETYEQYF	TGCAGCGTTGGAGGGACAGAGACCTACGAGCAGTACTTC
-	TRBV11-3	-	TRBJ2-1	CASSLGVSSGSTYNEQFF	TGTGCCAGCAGCTTAGGGGTCTCCAGTGGGAGCACCTACAATGAGCAGTTCTTC
-	TRBV3-1/TRBV3-2	TRBD1	TRBJ1-3	CASGTGNGNTIYF	TGTGCCAGCGGGACAGGGAATGGAAACACCATATATTTT
-	TRBV6-5	-	TRBJ1-3	CASSSNRAGNTIYF	TGTGCCAGCAGTTCCAACAGGGCTGGAAACACCATATATTTT
-	TRBV28	-	TRBJ2-4	CASSLRTGENIQYF	TGTGCCAGCAGTCTTCGGACCGGGGAGAACATTCAGTACTTC
-	TRBV7-8	-	TRBJ1-5	CASSLFGRGFNQPQHF	TGTGCCAGCAGCTTATTTGGCAGGGGATTCAATCAGCCCCAGCATTTT
-	TRBV14	-	TRBJ1-1	CASSQALNTEAFF	TGTGCCAGCAGCCAGGCTTTGAACACTGAAGCTTTCTTT
-	TRBV9	TRBD2	TRBJ2-2	CASSVELAGVVAGELFF	TGTGCCAGCAGCGTAGAGCTAGCGGGAGTGGTGGCCGGGGAGCTGTTTTTT
-	TRBV4-3	-	TRBJ1-3	CASSVAHRSSGNTIYF	TGCGCCAGCAGCGTTGCGCACAGGAGCTCTGGAAACACCATATATTTT
once	TRBV11-2	TRBD2	TRBJ2-5	CASSVSGLADQETQYF	TGTGCCAGCAGCGTCTCGGGACTAGCGGACCAAGAGACCCAGTACTTC
few	TRBV20-1	-	TRBJ2-3	CSASPGYYLSTDTQYF	TGCAGTGCTAGTCCTGGCTACTACCTTTCCACAGATACGCAGTATTTT
-	TRBV6-5	-	TRBJ1-2	CASSPGGYGYTF	TGTGCCAGTTCCCCGGGGGGCTATGGCTACACCTTC
-	TRBV5-5	-	TRBJ2-7	CASSLAGGEQYF	TGTGCCAGCAGCTTGGCCGGAGGTGAGCAGTACTTC
-	TRBV14	-	TRBJ2-3	CASSQGGAGLRDTQYF	TGTGCCAGCAGCCAAGGGGGCGCCGGCCTCCGGGATACGCAGTATTTT
-	TRBV9	TRBD2	TRBJ2-3	CASSEDSGRTDTQYF	TGTGCCAGCAGCGAAGATAGCGGGCGGACAGATACGCAGTATTTT
once	TRBV11-2	-	TRBJ2-3	CASSPRTATSTDTQYF	TGTGCCAGCAGCCCCCGGACTGCCACTAGCACAGATACGCAGTATTTT
few	TRBV4-3	-	TRBJ1-2	CASSQRGDYGYTF	TGCGCCAGCAGCCAAAGGGGCGACTATGGCTACACCTTC
once	TRBV5-1	TRBD2	TRBJ2-2	CASSLRAGTGELFF	TGCGCCAGCAGCTTGCGAGCGGGAACCGGGGAGCTGTTTTTT
-	TRBV7-3	TRBD2	TRBJ2-3	CASSPQGLAGGDTQYF	TGTGCCAGCAGCCCCCAGGGACTAGCGGGAGGGGATACGCAGTATTTT
few	TRBV4-3	TRBD1	TRBJ2-3	CASATGTGEADTQYF	TGCGCCAGCGCCACCGGGACAGGGGAGGCAGATACGCAGTATTTT
-	TRBV6-4	TRBD2	TRBJ2-1	CASSETGGRGHNEQFF	TGTGCCAGCAGTGAGACGGGCGGGAGGGGTCACAATGAGCAGTTCTTC
-	TRBV19	-	TRBJ1-3	CAIHSGNTIYF	TGTGCCATTCACTCTGGAAACACCATATATTTT
few	TRBV6-2/TRBV6-3	TRBD1	TRBJ2-3	CASSGGTGETDTQYF	TGTGCCAGCAGTGGAGGGACAGGGGAAACAGATACGCAGTATTTT
-	TRBV2	-	TRBJ1-2	CARWGQGGYTF	TGTGCCAGGTGGGGTCAGGGTGGCTACACCTTC
-	TRBV10-3	TRBD2	TRBJ2-1	CAISGRRENEQFF	TGTGCCATCAGCGGGAGGAGGGAAAATGAGCAGTTCTTC
-	TRBV19	TRBD2	TRBJ2-3	CASSPLGTTFTTGDTQYF	TGTGCCAGTAGTCCTCTTGGGACTACCTTTACTACAGGCGATACGCAGTATTTT
-	TRBV12-3/TRBV12-4	-	TRBJ2-1	CASSYMGVDQFF	TGTGCCAGCAGTTACATGGGCGTTGATCAGTTCTTC
-	TRBV21-1	-	TRBJ2-4	CASSRGREILAKNIQYF	TGTGCCAGCAGCAGAGGGCGGGAGATCCTAGCCAAAAACATTCAGTACTTC
-	TRBV7-2	TRBD1	TRBJ1-1	CASSYTGEWTEAFF	TGTGCCAGCAGCTACACAGGGGAGTGGACTGAAGCTTTCTTT
-	TRBV27	-	TRBJ2-7	CASSAGSSSYEQYF	TGTGCCAGCAGTGCGGGCTCCAGCTCCTACGAGCAGTACTTC
once	TRBV4-3	-	TRBJ1-5	CASSQDAGAGLEPQHF	TGCGCCAGCAGCCAAGATGCAGGCGCGGGGTTGGAGCCCCAGCATTTT
-	TRBV7-3	TRBD1	TRBJ2-1	CASSLTDRGPFDEQFF	TGTGCCAGCAGCTTAACGGACAGGGGGCCGTTTGATGAGCAGTTCTTC
-	TRBV20-1	-	TRBJ1-1	CSASPNTEAFF	TGCAGTGCTAGTCCTAACACTGAAGCTTTCTTT
-	TRBV6-5	TRBD1	TRBJ2-3	CASSYSTGWQRTQYF	TGTGCCAGCAGTTACTCGACAGGGTGGCAGCGTACGCAGTATTTT
-	TRBV7-2	TRBD1	TRBJ1-2	CASSLTGTESNYGYTF	TGTGCCAGCAGCCTTACCGGGACAGAAAGTAACTATGGCTACACCTTC
few	TRBV19	TRBD1	TRBJ1-2	CASRNTGQGDYGYTF	TGTGCCAGTAGAAATACCGGACAGGGCGACTATGGCTACACCTTC
few	TRBV6-5	-	TRBJ2-7	CASSRTIVSIYEQYF	TGTGCCAGCAGCCGTACTATTGTTAGCATCTACGAGCAGTACTTC
-	TRBV6-5	TRBD1	TRBJ1-5	CASNPRGVGNQPQHF	TGTGCCAGCAATCCCAGGGGGGTGGGCAATCAGCCCCAGCATTTT
-	TRBV19	TRBD2	TRBJ2-1	CASSMPGLGYNEQFF	TGTGCCAGTAGTATGCCGGGACTAGGTTACAATGAGCAGTTCTTC